Described below is a single T cell receptor (beta chain) sequence and its context. The antigen is not known. This sample stems from a study of monozygotic twins with inflammatory bowel disease. Whole-study results and caveats: Researchers report that IBD patients shared fewer clonotypes with others than healthy twins, especially amid disease activity.

For both chains, the TCRalpha and TCRbeta cDNA went through two nested PCRs of about 15 and 9 cycles. TCRdb reworked the 5' RACE reads into one entry per CDR3 protein, no DNA. The sample includes 40,000 to 45,000 distinct CDR3 sequences. The CDR3 spans 15 residues. Germline-derived CDR1 and CDR2 are SGHTA and FQGNSA. Donors each gave over 2 ml of blood. This TCR derives from a human donor with ulcerative colitis or Crohn's disease, or a healthy co-twin of an affected twin (not recorded which). The J gene is TRBJ2-7, the V gene TRBV7-2; the TRBD1 assignment by TCRdb is unverifiable without DNA. Material: blood. The CDR3 is CASSLSPGSVSEQYF.